These 28 T cell receptor beta chains originate from one sample sequenced in a study of Ad26.COV2.S vaccination and SARS-CoV-2 variants. Treatment here: some 20 received Ad26.COV2.S at low or high dose, single or two shots; about 5 received placebo; per-sample allocation not given. Specimen acquisition occurred on day 63 following the initial vaccine or placebo injection. Sequenced by immunoSEQ multiplex PCR; TCRdb stores in-frame clones only, minus some. The sample includes roughly 300,000 clones, roughly 91% seen only once; the top ten take 5%. Sequences were derived from peripheral blood, sampled in a trial of Ad26.COV2.S vaccine versus placebo. The receptors were gathered from a person between 18 and 65 years old who received the Ad26.COV2.S COVID-19 vaccine or a placebo.

V usage is TRBV4-2 and J usage is TRBJ2-5, with D perhaps matching TRBD1 or TRBD2 (6 bases each). The CDR3 is made up of 16 amino acids. CDR1 and CDR2 (germline): LGHNA, YNFKEQ. Trimming took off 1 base at V and 5 bases at J, with 17 bases between the two ends. DNA for the CDR3: TGTGCCAGCAGCCAAGTTTGGCGGGGACAAGGGGAGACCCAGTACTTC. The encoded protein is CASSQVWRGQGETQYF.

The V call is TRBV18, the J call TRBJ2-5; D gene unclear. The germline V gene encodes CDR1 KGHSH and CDR2 LQKENI. Trimming shortened V by 6 bases and J by 0 bases, and 8 bases separated the two germline ends. The CDR3 has 13 amino acids. DNA for the CDR3: TGTGCCAGCTCCGAAAGATACCAAGAGACCCAGTACTTC. Amino acids: CASSERYQETQYF.

This clone was detected only a few times. The chain has TRBV29-1 and TRBJ2-5; a possible D gene is TRBD1 (6 bases). Trimming stripped 2 bases from V and 5 bases from J, with 9 bases between. Germline-derived CDR1 and CDR2 are SQVTM and ANQGSEA. The CDR3 is 12 amino acids. CDR3 sequence: CSVETGQETQYF. CDR3 nucleotides: TGCAGCGTTGAAACAGGGCAGGAGACCCAGTACTTC.

CDR3 amino acids: CKTSGVGGYTF. In nucleotides, the CDR3 is TGCAAGACATCAGGGGTGGGCGGCTACACCTTC. V is TRBV20-1 and J is TRBJ1-2, with D tentatively TRBD1 (6 bases). The CDR3 has 11 residues. Germline CDR1 reads DFQATT; CDR2 reads SNEGSKA (reference sequence).

The gene calls are TRBV18 and TRBJ1-4, with 7 bases that match TRBD1. V lost 4 bases to trimming and J lost 3 bases; unmatched junction nucleotides: 5. This CDR3 contains 15 residues. From germline, CDR1 is KGHSH and CDR2 LQKENI. CDR3 sequence reads: CASSRTGWSNEKLFF. DNA for the CDR3: TGTGCCAGCTCACGGACAGGCTGGTCTAATGAAAAACTGTTTTTT.

This clone came up once. The rearrangement joins TRBV7-9 to TRBJ2-2, with D possibly matching TRBD2 (6 bases). Trimming shortened V by 3 bases and J by 4 bases, and 15 bases separated the two germline ends. CDR3 length: 16 amino acids. CDR1 is SEHNR, CDR2 FQNEAQ, per germline (reference sequence). The CDR3, as DNA: TGTGCCAGCAGCTTGAGGCGGGGCCTCGGCACCGGGGAGCTGTTTTTT. Translated: CASSLRRGLGTGELFF.

This chain joins TRBV5-5 and TRBJ1-1, with D uncertain. V was pared by 4 bases and J by 1 base, with 11 bases between. Germline CDR1 is SGHKS and CDR2 is YYEKEE (reference sequence). This CDR3 is 14 amino acids long. The DNA for the CDR3 is TGTGCCAGCAGCGAGGAATGGCCGAACACTGAAGCTTTCTTT. It encodes CASSEEWPNTEAFF.

The chain carries TRBV19 and TRBJ2-7; D uncertain. The ends were cut back, 3 bases at V and 3 bases at J, with 15 bases in the middle. Germline V gene sequence: CDR1 LNHDA, CDR2 SQIVND (reference sequence). CDR3 length equals 15 residues. The CDR3 region has the DNA TGTGCCAGTAGTATGGCCGGCCAGGCGGTCTACGAGCAGTACTTC. Protein: CASSMAGQAVYEQYF.

The J gene is TRBJ2-1, the V gene TRBV29-1; 14 nucleotides line up with TRBD2. The CDR3 contains 16 residues. V gave up 1 base and J gave up 9 bases; unmatched junction bases: 8. Germline CDR1 SQVTM, CDR2 ANQGSEA. CDR3 amino acids: CSVEAGLAGGFGEQFF. In DNA, the CDR3 is TGCAGCGTTGAAGCTGGACTAGCGGGAGGATTTGGTGAGCAGTTCTTC.

The chain is built from TRBV4-3 and TRBJ1-2; D gene ambiguous. V lost 0 bases and J 0 bases, leaving 8 bases between the germline ends. The CDR3 has 15 residues. The germline V gene has CDR1 LGHNA and CDR2 YSLEER. In DNA form, the CDR3 reads TGCGCCAGCAGCCAAGATTTTTCAGCTAACTATGGCTACACCTTC. Amino acid sequence: CASSQDFSANYGYTF.

The chain joins TRBV10-3 to TRBJ2-1; D is unclear. This CDR3 region has 15 residues. V was pared by 4 bases and J by 0 bases, with 10 bases between. Germline V gene data show CDR1 as ENHRY and CDR2 as SYGVKD. CDR3 DNA sequence: TGTGCCATCAGTGGATCGCAGAGCTCCTACAATGAGCAGTTCTTC. Translated, it gives CAISGSQSSYNEQFF.

J is TRBJ1-2 and V is TRBV5-1; no clear D gene. The CDR3 consists of 17 residues. Germline-derived CDR1 and CDR2 are SGHRS and YFSETQ. Trimming cost V 0 bases and J 4 bases, with 19 bases left between them. In nucleotides, the CDR3 is TGCGCCAGCAGCTTGGACTCGTTTGCGCCAGCTATCTATGGCTACACCTTC. The encoded protein is CASSLDSFAPAIYGYTF.

This chain uses TRBV9 with TRBJ1-1; D unresolved. With 9 bases removed from V and 4 bases from J, the gap between germline ends came to 4 bases. The CDR3 loop spans 9 amino acids. The V gene's germline CDR1 is SGDLS and CDR2 YYNGEE. DNA for the CDR3: TGTGCCAACCTCACTGAAGCTTTCTTT. Translating it yields CANLTEAFF. The whole variable domain, filled in from reference TRBV9 and TRBJ1-1, reads DSGVTQTPKHLITATGQRVTLRCSPRSGDLSVYWYQQSLDQGLQFLIQYYNGEERAKGNILERFSAQQFPDLHSELNLSSLELGDSALYFCANLTEAFFGQGTRLTVV.

This clone was found a few times. The gene calls are TRBV7-2 and TRBJ2-1, with 11 bases that match TRBD2. V shed 5 bases, J shed 4 bases, and the junction held 10 bases outside the gene matches. CDR3 length: 17 residues. Germline CDR1 SGHTA, CDR2 FQGNSA. The CDR3 sequence: CASSLGGGLAEYNEQFF. As DNA, the CDR3 is TGTGCCAGCAGCCTTGGGGGGGGACTAGCGGAATACAATGAGCAGTTCTTC.

The chain recombines TRBV6-5 with TRBJ1-5; no firm D call. V was clipped by 8 bases and J by 9 bases, with 14 bases between them. This CDR3 spans 12 amino acids. Germline CDR1 reads MNHEY; CDR2 reads SVGAGI. CDR3 in DNA: TGTGCCAGCCAGAGTCGAAGTTTGCCCCAGCATTTT. Its translation is CASQSRSLPQHF.

V usage is TRBV7-9 and J usage is TRBJ1-1; D is uncertain. Trimming took off 1 base at V and 9 bases at J, with 6 bases between the two ends. CDR3 length: 11 residues. Germline lookup yields CDR1 SEHNR and CDR2 FQNEAQ (reference sequence). This CDR3 is CASSLGAKAFF. The CDR3 DNA sequence: TGTGCCAGCAGCTTAGGGGCGAAAGCTTTCTTT. Using reference TRBV7-9 and TRBJ1-1 for the parts outside the CDR3, the full variable domain is DTGVSQNPRHKITKRGQNVTFRCDPISEHNRLYWYRQTLGQGPEFLTYFQNEAQLEKSRLLSDRFSAERPKGSFSTLEIQRTEQGDSAMYLCASSLGAKAFFGQGTRLTVV.

The rearrangement joins TRBV27 to TRBJ2-5; 7 bases agree with TRBD1. This CDR3 is built from 15 residues. CDR1 is MNHEY and CDR2 is SMNVEV in the germline V gene (reference sequence). Trimming cost V 4 bases and J 4 bases; bases outside gene matches: 9. This CDR3 reads CASSSYPDRAETQYF. The CDR3 DNA reads TGTGCCAGCAGTTCTTATCCCGACAGGGCAGAGACCCAGTACTTC.

J is TRBJ2-3 and V is TRBV9, with no clear D. V was trimmed by 6 bases and J by 2 bases, leaving 1 base between them. Germline CDR1 SGDLS, CDR2 YYNGEE. This CDR3 region has 10 residues. CDR3 nucleotide sequence: TGTGCCAGCAACACAGATACGCAGTATTTT. Its translation: CASNTDTQYF.

This clone was seen a handful of times. The rearrangement links TRBV19 to TRBJ2-1; TRBD1 aligns across 8 bases. CDR1 is LNHDA, CDR2 SQIVND, per germline (reference sequence). After removal of 7 bases from V and 8 bases from J, the junction contained 10 bases not matched to a gene. The CDR3 length is 14 residues. The CDR3 region has the DNA TGTGCCAGTACTTTCGACAGGGGTTTCGATGAGCAGTTCTTC. Translation gives CASTFDRGFDEQFF.

The genes are TRBV19 and TRBJ1-6, with D perhaps TRBD1 (5 bases). The CDR3 runs 14 residues. Germline-derived CDR1 and CDR2 are LNHDA and SQIVND (reference sequence). V lost 7 bases and J lost 5, with 12 bases in between. This CDR3 is CASTPGRDNSPLHF. Here the CDR3 DNA reads TGTGCCAGTACCCCGGGACGGGATAATTCACCCCTCCACTTT.

The chain carries TRBV30 and TRBJ1-5; D ambiguous. The germline V and J ends were trimmed by 0 bases and 6 bases, with 9 bases remaining between them. In germline, CDR1 is GTSNPN, CDR2 SVGIG (reference sequence). The CDR3 runs to 13 residues. CDR3 nucleotide sequence: TGTGCCTGGAGTGTAGGAGGGCTTCAGCCCCAGCATTTT. Protein sequence: CAWSVGGLQPQHF. Using reference TRBV30 and TRBJ1-5 for the parts outside the CDR3, the full variable domain is SQTIHQWPATLVQPVGSPLSLECTVEGTSNPNLYWYRQAAGRGLQLLFYSVGIGQISSEVPQNLSASRPQDRQFILSSKKLLLSDSGFYLCAWSVGGLQPQHFGDGTRLSIL.

V is TRBV3-1 (or the pseudogene TRBV3-2) and J is TRBJ2-5; 8 nucleotides match TRBD2. CDR3 length equals 18 residues. The germline CDR1 and CDR2 sequences are LGHDT and YNNKEL (reference sequence). After removal of 6 bases from V and 1 base from J, the junction contained 16 bases not matched to a gene. CDR3 region: CASRGWGGLAGSQETQYF. The CDR3, as DNA: TGTGCCAGCAGGGGGTGGGGCGGACTAGCAGGAAGCCAAGAGACCCAGTACTTC.

The CDR3: CASKAGANTGELFF. The CDR3 coding sequence is TGTGCCAGCAAGGCGGGAGCGAACACCGGGGAGCTGTTTTTT. The chain recombines TRBV6-4 with TRBJ2-2, with 7 bases lining up with TRBD2. CDR3 length: 14 residues. Trimming took 7 bases from V and 0 from J; bases not matched to a gene: 2. Germline CDR1 is MRHNA and CDR2 is SNTAGT.

CDR3 in DNA: TGCGCCAGCAGCTCGACAGGACTGGAGAACAATGAGCAGTTCTTC. Its protein product is CASSSTGLENNEQFF. The rearrangement links TRBV5-1 to TRBJ2-1; D is possibly TRBD1 (6 bases). Trimming shortened V by 3 bases and J by 5 bases, and 15 bases separated the two germline ends. This CDR3 is built from 15 residues. Germline lookup yields CDR1 SGHRS and CDR2 YFSETQ.

This clone came up once. The rearrangement links TRBV28 to TRBJ1-3; possibly TRBD1 for D (5 bases). Germline CDR1 MDHEN, CDR2 SYDVKM. The CDR3 covers 17 residues. V gave up 5 bases and J gave up 0 bases, with 17 bases separating them. DNA for the CDR3: TGTGCCAGCAGTCGACCCCTGACAGAAAGCTCTGGAAACACCATATATTTT. Translated, it gives CASSRPLTESSGNTIYF.

V usage is TRBV6-1 and J usage is TRBJ1-3, with 7 bases that match TRBD1. Germline CDR1 reads MNHNS; CDR2 reads SASEGT. CDR3 length: 15 amino acids. V lost 0 bases to trimming and J lost 4 bases; unmatched junction nucleotides: 3. The CDR3 nucleotides are TGTGCCAGCAGTGAAGCGCGGACAGGAGGAAACACCATATATTTT. Translation gives CASSEARTGGNTIYF.

The chain links TRBV27 to TRBJ2-1, with D maybe TRBD2 (6 bases). Germline CDR1 is MNHEY and CDR2 is SMNVEV (reference sequence). V was cut by 4 bases and J by 0 bases, with 10 bases left in between. CDR3 length equals 15 residues. The CDR3 nucleotides read TGTGCCAGCAGTTCAGCGGGTAGCTCCTACAATGAGCAGTTCTTC. Its translation is CASSSAGSSYNEQFF.

This chain joins TRBV5-1 and TRBJ1-1, with TRBD1 matching 7 bases. With V trimmed by 3 bases and J by 3 bases, 5 bases remained unmatched. Germline V gene lookup returns CDR1 SGHRS and CDR2 YFSETQ. CDR3 length: 14 amino acids. The CDR3 sequence: CASSWRGGHTEAFF. In nucleotides, the CDR3 is TGCGCCAGCAGCTGGAGAGGGGGCCACACTGAAGCTTTCTTT. Filled out from reference TRBV5-1 and TRBJ1-1, the complete variable domain reads KAGVTQTPRYLIKTRGQQVTLSCSPISGHRSVSWYQQTPGQGLQFLFEYFSETQRNKGNFPGRFSGRQFSNSRSEMNVSTLELGDSALYLCASSWRGGHTEAFFGQGTRLTVV.